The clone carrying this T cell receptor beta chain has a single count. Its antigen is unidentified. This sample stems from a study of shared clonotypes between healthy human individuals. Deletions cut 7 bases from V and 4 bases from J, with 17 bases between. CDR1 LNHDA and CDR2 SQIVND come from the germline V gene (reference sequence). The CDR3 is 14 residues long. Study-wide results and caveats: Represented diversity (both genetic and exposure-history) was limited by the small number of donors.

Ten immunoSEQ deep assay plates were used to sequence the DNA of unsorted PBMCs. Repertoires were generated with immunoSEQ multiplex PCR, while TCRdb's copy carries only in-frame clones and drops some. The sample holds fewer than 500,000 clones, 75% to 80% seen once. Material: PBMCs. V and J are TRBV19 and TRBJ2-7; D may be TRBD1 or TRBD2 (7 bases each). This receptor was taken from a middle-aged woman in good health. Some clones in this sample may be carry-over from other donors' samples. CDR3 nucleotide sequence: TGTGCCAGTACCCCGGGCAGGGGGGGTTACGAGCAGTACTTC. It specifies CASTPGRGGYEQYF.